Following are 8 T cell receptor beta chains from one sample sequenced in a study of blood T cell repertoires in COVID-19. Profiled with immunoSEQ multiplex PCR; TCRdb holds only in-frame clones, not every one. The table has fewer than 150,000 clones, 65% to 90% seen once. Sequencing was done on a sample of peripheral blood. The receptors shown here come from a man between 45 and 60 years old with acute or convalescent COVID-19.

V usage is TRBV2 and J usage is TRBJ2-3, with D unresolved. Germline-derived CDR1 and CDR2 are SNHLY and FYNNEI. The CDR3 is 15 amino acids. Trimming pared 6 bases from V and 6 bases from J, leaving 19 bases between. The CDR3 bases are TGTGCCAGCAGGCGAGAGGCGGTCCTCGGGGATACGCAGTATTTT. This gives the protein CASRREAVLGDTQYF.

The chain has TRBV12-3 or TRBV12-4 and TRBJ2-1; 9 nucleotides line up with TRBD1. The J segment lost 6 bases and the V segment lost 7 bases, leaving 4 bases of the junction unmatched. This CDR3 spans 13 amino acids. CDR3: CASKQGASNEQFF. In DNA, the CDR3 is TGTGCCAGCAAACAGGGGGCATCCAATGAGCAGTTCTTC.

The CDR3 coding sequence is TGTGCCAGCAGGTACCAGAAGGGGCTCTCCTACGAGCAGTACTTC. Translating gives CASRYQKGLSYEQYF. The chain joins TRBV2 to TRBJ2-7; D is perhaps TRBD1 (5 bases). The CDR3 has 15 amino acids. Between the trimmed V and J ends, which lost 6 bases and 0 bases, there was a span of 15 bases. The germline V gene has CDR1 SNHLY and CDR2 FYNNEI.

The chain joins TRBV6-5 to TRBJ2-7; 12 bases are shared with TRBD1. CDR1 and CDR2 (germline): MNHEY, SVGAGI. CDR3 length: 15 amino acids. J was trimmed by 4 bases and V by 6 bases; bases with no gene match: 7. The CDR3 protein is CASSTGTGGLYEQYF. In DNA, the CDR3 is TGTGCCAGCAGCACCGGGACAGGGGGCTTGTACGAGCAGTACTTC.

The gene calls are TRBV9 and TRBJ1-1; TRBD1 is a possible D gene (6 bases). V dropped 2 bases and J dropped 0 bases, with 8 bases sitting between them. The CDR3 covers 14 residues. CDR1 is SGDLS and CDR2 is YYNGEE in the germline V gene. The CDR3 DNA sequence: TGTGCCAGCAGCGTGGGGGCGGTGAACACTGAAGCTTTCTTT. The encoded protein is CASSVGAVNTEAFF. The full variable domain, with the rest looked up from reference TRBV9 and TRBJ1-1, is DSGVTQTPKHLITATGQRVTLRCSPRSGDLSVYWYQQSLDQGLQFLIQYYNGEERAKGNILERFSAQQFPDLHSELNLSSLELGDSALYFCASSVGAVNTEAFFGQGTRLTVV.

The V gene is TRBV2, the J gene TRBJ1-6; 7 nucleotides match TRBD1. CDR1 and CDR2 from the germline V gene are SNHLY and FYNNEI. The CDR3 extends over 13 amino acids. V shed 11 bases and J 13 bases; nucleotides not matched to a gene: 14. The DNA for the CDR3 is TGTGCCGGATCCGGGACAGACCAAACCCCCCTCCACTTT. It is translated as CAGSGTDQTPLHF.

The chain joins TRBV2 to TRBJ2-3, with D possibly TRBD2 on 6 matching bases. Germline lookup yields CDR1 SNHLY and CDR2 FYNNEI. Between the trimmed V and J ends, which lost 7 bases and 0 bases, there was a span of 14 bases. The CDR3 length is 15 residues. The CDR3 protein is CASTVFGTSTDTQYF. In DNA form, the CDR3 reads TGTGCCAGCACTGTATTCGGGACTAGCACAGATACGCAGTATTTT. The entire variable domain, with the rest obtained from reference TRBV2 and TRBJ2-3, is as follows: EPEVTQTPSHQVTQMGQEVILRCVPISNHLYFYWYRQILGQKVEFLVSFYNNEISEKSEIFDDQFSVERPDGSNFTLKIRSTKLEDSAMYFCASTVFGTSTDTQYFGPGTRLTVL.

This chain joins TRBV4-1 and TRBJ1-1, with D possibly matching TRBD1 (5 bases). Germline V lookup: CDR1 MGHRA, CDR2 YSYEKL. The ends were cut back, 3 bases at V and 0 bases at J, with 14 bases in the middle. The CDR3 is 16 residues long. The CDR3 region has the DNA TGCGCCAGCAGCCAGACGGGACTCACGATGAACACTGAAGCTTTCTTT. This encodes CASSQTGLTMNTEAFF.